This T cell receptor beta chain emerged from a study of persistence of HIV-infected CD4 T cells. Study-wide findings and caveats: TCRbeta richness was lower in CMV- and Gag-responding cells than in anti-CD3/anti-CD28-responding cells. Degenerate expanded CDR3beta sequences were enriched among CMV- and Gag-responding cells.

The libraries were made with immunoSEQ version 4 in survey mode. TCRdb's table, derived via immunoSEQ multiplex PCR, lists solely in-frame clones and lacks some. The profile shows under 35,000 clones, roughly 70% of them singletons. An overlapping HIV-1 Gag peptide pool stimulated these cells at about 1 ug/peptide/mL. Sorting of responding CD4+ T cells relied on upregulated CD40 ligand together with CD69. Donors had CD4+ T cell counts above 400 cells/uL and were CMV-seropositive. Anti-CD28/CD49d costimulation, CD40-blocking antibody and enfuvirtide were given to CD8-depleted PBMCs for about 19 hours. Per the germline V gene, CDR1 is SGHTA and CDR2 is FQGNSA. Trimming stripped 1 base from V and 1 base from J, with 7 bases between. The CDR3 is made up of 15 amino acids. This clone appeared once. Its antigen remains unknown.

This TCR came from an adult man with HIV who was CMV-seropositive. The rearrangement uses TRBV7-2 and TRBJ1-4, with D hard to call. Sequencing used CD4+ T cells sorted from PBMCs after 18-hour stimulation, obtained from a patient who received antiretroviral therapy. Written as DNA, the CDR3 is TGTGCCAGCAGCTTAGGACGGGTAACTAATGAAAAACTGTTTTTT. It specifies CASSLGRVTNEKLFF.